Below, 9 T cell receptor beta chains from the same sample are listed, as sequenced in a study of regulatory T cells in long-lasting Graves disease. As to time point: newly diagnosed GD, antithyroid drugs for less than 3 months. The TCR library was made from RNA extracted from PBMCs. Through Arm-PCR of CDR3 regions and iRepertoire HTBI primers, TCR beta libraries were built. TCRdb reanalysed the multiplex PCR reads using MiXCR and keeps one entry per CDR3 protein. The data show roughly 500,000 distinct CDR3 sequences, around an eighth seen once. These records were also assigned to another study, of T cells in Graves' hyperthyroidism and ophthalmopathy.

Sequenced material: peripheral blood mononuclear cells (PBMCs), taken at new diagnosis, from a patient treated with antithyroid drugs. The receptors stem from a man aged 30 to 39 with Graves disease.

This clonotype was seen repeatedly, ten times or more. In DNA, the CDR3 is TGTGCCAGCTGTCTTTTTTCCTACGAGCAGTACTTC. Its translation: CASCLFSYEQYF. This chain uses TRBV28 with TRBJ2-7; no reliable D call. The CDR3 covers 12 residues. With 8 bases removed from V and 1 base from J, the gap between germline ends came to 9 bases. In germline, CDR1 is MDHEN, CDR2 SYDVKM.

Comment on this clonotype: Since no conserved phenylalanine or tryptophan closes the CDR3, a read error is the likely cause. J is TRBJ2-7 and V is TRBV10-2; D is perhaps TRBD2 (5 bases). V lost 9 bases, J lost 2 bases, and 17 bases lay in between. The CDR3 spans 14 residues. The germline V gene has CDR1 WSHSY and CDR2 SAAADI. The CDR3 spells CARPGQDGTYEQYS. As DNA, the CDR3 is TGCGCCAGGCCGGGTCAAGACGGGACCTACGAGCAGTACTCC.

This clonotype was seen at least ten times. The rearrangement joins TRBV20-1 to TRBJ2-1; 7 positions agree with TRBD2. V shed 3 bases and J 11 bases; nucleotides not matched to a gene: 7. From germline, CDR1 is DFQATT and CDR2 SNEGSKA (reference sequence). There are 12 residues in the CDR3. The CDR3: CSASPIGTKQFF. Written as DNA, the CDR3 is TGCAGTGCTAGTCCAATCGGGACTAAGCAGTTCTTC.

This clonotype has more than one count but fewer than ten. The DNA for the CDR3 is TGCGCCAGCGCAGTCCTTTTAGCGGGAATCGGGCGGGAGACCCAGTACTTC. The encoded protein is CASAVLLAGIGRETQYF. The V gene is TRBV5-1, the J gene TRBJ2-5, with 8 bases aligning to TRBD2. This CDR3 comprises 17 residues. The V segment lost 7 bases and the J segment 5 bases; nucleotides outside the gene matches: 19. Germline assignment: CDR1 SGHRS and CDR2 YFSETQ.

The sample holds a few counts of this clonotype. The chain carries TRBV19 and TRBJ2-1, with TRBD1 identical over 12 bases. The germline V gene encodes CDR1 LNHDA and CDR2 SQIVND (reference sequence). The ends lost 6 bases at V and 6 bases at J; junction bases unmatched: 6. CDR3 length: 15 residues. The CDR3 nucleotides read TGTGCCAGTAGGCCGGGACAGGGGGCGAGCAATGAGCAGTTCTTC. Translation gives CASRPGQGASNEQFF.

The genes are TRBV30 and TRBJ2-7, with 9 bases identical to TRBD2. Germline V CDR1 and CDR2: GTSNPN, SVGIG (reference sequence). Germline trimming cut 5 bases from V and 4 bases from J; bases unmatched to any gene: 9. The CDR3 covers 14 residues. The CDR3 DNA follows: TGTGCCTGGTCCCTTAGCGGGAGCGGGTACGAGCAGTACTTC. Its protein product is CAWSLSGSGYEQYF.

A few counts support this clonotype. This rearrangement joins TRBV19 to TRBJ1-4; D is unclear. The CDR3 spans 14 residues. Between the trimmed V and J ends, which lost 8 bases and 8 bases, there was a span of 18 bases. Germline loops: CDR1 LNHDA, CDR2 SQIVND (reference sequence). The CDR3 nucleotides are TGTGCCAGTTCAACCCCGGGCATTCCCGAAAAACTGTTTTTT. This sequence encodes CASSTPGIPEKLFF. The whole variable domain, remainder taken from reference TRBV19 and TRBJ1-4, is DGGITQSPKYLFRKEGQNVTLSCEQNLNHDAMYWYRQDPGQGLRLIYYSQIVNDFQKGDIAEGYSVSREKKESFPLTVTSAQKNPTAFYLCASSTPGIPEKLFFGSGTQLSVL.

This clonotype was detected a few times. CDR3 loop: CASSRGPQGGYTEAFF. DNA of the CDR3: TGTGCCAGTAGTAGGGGTCCACAAGGCGGGTACACTGAAGCTTTCTTT. The gene calls are TRBV19 and TRBJ1-1; no reliable D call. Trimming took 4 bases from V and 3 from J, leaving 18 bases between them. CDR1 LNHDA and CDR2 SQIVND come from the germline V gene (reference sequence). CDR3 length: 16 residues.

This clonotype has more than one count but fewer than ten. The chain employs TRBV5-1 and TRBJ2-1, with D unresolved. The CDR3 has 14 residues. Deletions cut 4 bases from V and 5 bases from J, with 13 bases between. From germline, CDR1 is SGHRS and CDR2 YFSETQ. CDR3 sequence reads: CASSPVGVNNEQFF. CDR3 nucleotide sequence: TGCGCCAGCAGCCCGGTTGGGGTTAACAATGAGCAGTTCTTC.